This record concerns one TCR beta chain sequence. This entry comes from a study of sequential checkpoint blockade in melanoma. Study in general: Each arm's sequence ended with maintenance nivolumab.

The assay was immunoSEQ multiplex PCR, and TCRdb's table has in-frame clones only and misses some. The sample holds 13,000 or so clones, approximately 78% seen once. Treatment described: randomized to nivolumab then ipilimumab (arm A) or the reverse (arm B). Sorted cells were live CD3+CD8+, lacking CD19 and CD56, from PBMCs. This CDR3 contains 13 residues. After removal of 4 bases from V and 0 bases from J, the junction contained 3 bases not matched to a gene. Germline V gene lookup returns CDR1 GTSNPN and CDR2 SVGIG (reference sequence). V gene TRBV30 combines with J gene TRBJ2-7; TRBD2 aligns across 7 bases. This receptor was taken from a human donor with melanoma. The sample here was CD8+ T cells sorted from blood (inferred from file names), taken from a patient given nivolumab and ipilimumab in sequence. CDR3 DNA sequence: TGTGCCTGGAAGCGGGGATCCTCCTACGAGCAGTACTTC. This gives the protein CAWKRGSSYEQYF.